This T cell receptor beta chain originates from a study of T cell repertoires in cytomegalovirus infection. Looking at the study overall: CMV infection plus the matching HLA type was flagged by public TCR beta signatures. Whole-study results and caveats: The cumulative frequency of public TCR beta families distinguished individuals who carried CMV together with the relevant HLA. Dominating the ex vivo response were TCR beta clonotypes that were CMV-specific and HLA-C-restricted.

TCRdb passed the reads through MiXCR, listing each CDR3 protein once. Of 700,000 to 850,000 distinct CDR3 sequences listed, 32% are singletons. Note on this clonotype: Its antigen remains unidentified.

The source of this sequence is a human donor in good health (CMV status not recorded). Some clones in this sample may be carry-over from other donors' samples. This material consisted of cultured CD8+ T cells from PBMCs, taken from culture after CMV antigen stimulation.

The CDR3 is CASSEGGELNYGYTF. The CDR3 DNA follows: TGTGCCAGCAGTGAAGGGGGGGAACTTAACTATGGCTACACCTTC. The J gene is TRBJ1-2, the V gene TRBV2, with D maybe TRBD1 (5 bases). CDR3 length equals 15 residues. From germline, CDR1 is SNHLY and CDR2 FYNNEI. Deletions cut 1 base from V and 1 base from J, with 10 bases between.